The 11 T cell receptor beta chains presented below share a single source sample, sequenced in a study of T cell responses to AZD1222 COVID-19 vaccine. Sequencing was performed with immunoSEQ multiplex PCR; in TCRdb, only in-frame clones are kept and a portion is missing. The sample includes roughly 100,000 clones, 82% of them seen just once. The input for sequencing was peripheral blood, taken on day 0 of AZD1222 vaccination. The origin of the receptors is an adult in good health.

The rearrangement joins TRBV19 to TRBJ2-1, with TRBD1 identical over 8 bases. The CDR3 has 15 residues. Per germline, CDR1 LNHDA and CDR2 SQIVND (reference sequence). Unmatched junction bases numbered 3, after V lost 5 bases and J lost 0 bases. Here the CDR3 DNA reads TGTGCCAGTAGTCTAACAGGGGGCTCCTACAATGAGCAGTTCTTC. Translated: CASSLTGGSYNEQFF. The full variable domain, completed using reference TRBV19 and TRBJ2-1, is DGGITQSPKYLFRKEGQNVTLSCEQNLNHDAMYWYRQDPGQGLRLIYYSQIVNDFQKGDIAEGYSVSREKKESFPLTVTSAQKNPTAFYLCASSLTGGSYNEQFFGPGTRLTVL.

This clone was observed a few times. At one of its ends the junction is not consistent with the germline gene, which may arise from a read error. The V call is TRBV7-7, the J call TRBJ2-1; D assignment may be TRBD1 or TRBD2 (6 bases each). Looked up from germline, CDR1 is SSHAT and CDR2 is FNYEAQ (reference sequence). This CDR3 spans 15 amino acids. In DNA form, the CDR3 reads TGTGCTAGCAGCTTAGGAGCAGGGGCCGGGGGTGAGCAGTTCTTC. Encoded protein: CASSLGAGAGGEQFF.

The gene calls are TRBV21-1 and TRBJ2-7; the table names TRBD2, a call not compared with the DNA. TRBV21-1 is annotated as a pseudogene. The CDR3 sequence is 19 residues long. The CDR3 region is CASSSRPGQLADVWYEQYF. The DNA for the CDR3 is TGTGCCAGCAGCAGCCGACCGGGACAACTAGCGGACGTATGGTACGAGCAGTACTTC.

The V call is TRBV5-1, the J call TRBJ2-7; D remains unclear. The CDR3 covers 14 residues. The ends were cut back, 2 bases at V and 0 bases at J, with 9 bases in the middle. Germline V CDR1 and CDR2: SGHRS, YFSETQ. CDR3 region: CASSLDVSSYEQYF. CDR3 coding DNA: TGCGCCAGCAGCTTAGACGTCAGCTCCTACGAGCAGTACTTC.

The V call is TRBV5-1, the J call TRBJ1-1; perhaps TRBD1 as D (5 bases). CDR1 and CDR2 from the germline V gene are SGHRS and YFSETQ. The V and J ends lost 2 bases and 4 bases respectively, with 12 bases between them. The length of the CDR3 is 14 residues. The CDR3 region is CASSFSGGVTEAFF. The CDR3 bases are TGCGCCAGCAGCTTTTCCGGGGGGGTCACTGAAGCTTTCTTT.

The chain is built from TRBV6-1 and TRBJ2-3; 10 positions match TRBD2. CDR3 length: 15 amino acids. Trimming took 3 bases from V and 7 from J; bases not matched to a gene: 7. The germline V gene encodes CDR1 MNHNS and CDR2 SASEGT. CDR3 DNA sequence: TGTGCCAGCAGTGAGGAGCGGGGGGGCGTCAATACGCAGTATTTT. It translates to CASSEERGGVNTQYF.

This clone was counted a single time. The rearrangement joins TRBV13 to TRBJ2-7; D might be TRBD1 (6 bases). This CDR3 is built from 14 residues. Trimming removed 0 bases at V and 4 bases at J, with 10 bases between. Germline V lookup: CDR1 PRHDT, CDR2 FYEKMQ (reference sequence). This CDR3 reads CASSLGDREYEQYF. As DNA, the CDR3 is TGTGCCAGCAGCTTAGGGGACAGAGAATACGAGCAGTACTTC.

The V gene is TRBV7-3, the J gene TRBJ2-1; TRBD2 aligns across 10 bases. Trimming at V came to 3 bases and at J to 3 bases, leaving 2 bases not matched to a gene. Looked up from germline, CDR1 is SGHTA and CDR2 is FQGTGA. The CDR3 length is 15 residues. CDR3 in DNA: TGTGCCAGCAGCTTTCTAGCGGGGGACTACAATGAGCAGTTCTTC. It is translated as CASSFLAGDYNEQFF.

This chain uses TRBV10-2 with TRBJ2-5, with 7 bases identical to TRBD1. From germline, CDR1 is WSHSY and CDR2 SAAADI. J lost 2 bases, V lost 0 bases, and 3 bases had no gene match. The CDR3 runs 15 residues. The CDR3 DNA is TGCGCCAGCAGTGAGTCGAGGGGGCGTCAAGAGACCCAGTACTTC. It encodes CASSESRGRQETQYF.

V gene TRBV7-2 combines with J gene TRBJ2-5; 8 nucleotides align to TRBD2. Germline V lookup: CDR1 SGHTA, CDR2 FQGNSA. Germline trimming cut 3 bases from V and 5 bases from J; bases unmatched to any gene: 5. The CDR3 runs to 14 residues. The CDR3 is CASSFHSGGETQYF. CDR3 sequence (DNA): TGTGCCAGCAGCTTCCATTCGGGGGGGGAGACCCAGTACTTC. Combining the CDR3 with reference TRBV7-2 and TRBJ2-5 gives the whole variable domain GAGVSQSPSNKVTEKGKDVELRCDPISGHTALYWYRQSLGQGLEFLIYFQGNSAPDKSGLPSDRFSAERTGGSVSTLTIQRTQQEDSAVYLCASSFHSGGETQYFGPGTRLLVL.

This rearrangement joins TRBV6-2 or TRBV6-3 to TRBJ2-7; TRBD2 is a possible D gene (6 bases). CDR3 size: 16 residues. CDR1 and CDR2 from the germline V gene are MNHEY and SVGEGT. V dropped 2 bases and J dropped 0 bases, with 14 bases sitting between them. CDR3 sequence reads: CASSYPGGVSSYEQYF. CDR3 coding DNA: TGTGCCAGCAGTTACCCTGGAGGGGTGAGCTCCTACGAGCAGTACTTC.